This T cell receptor beta chain comes out of a study of blood T cell repertoires in COVID-19. In the study overall: From the United States, Italy and Spain came samples of acute and convalescent COVID-19. Sample material is recorded as cDNA or gDNA derived from T cells, B-cell-depleted T cells, or PBMCs.

Under the authors' procedure: For nucleated cells, counts were estimated from reference gene primer amplification. TCRdb keeps only in-frame clones here, not all; method: immunoSEQ multiplex PCR. The V and J calls and the clone size are those of that table, but D and trimming were determined from the DNA. The repertoire consists of some 270,000 clones, with 75% to 90% occurring once and the leading ten covering 0.75% to 0.9%. V dropped 2 bases and J dropped 9 bases, with 5 bases sitting between them. Germline V gene lookup returns CDR1 MNHEY and CDR2 SMNVEV (reference sequence). The CDR3 runs 11 residues.

The TCR sequence derives from a man aged 25 to 45 with acute or convalescent COVID-19. The chain carries TRBV27 and TRBJ2-1; D is unclear. The source material was peripheral blood. CDR3 bases: TGTGCCAGCAGTTTAGCCAGTGAGCAGTTCTTC. This codes for CASSLASEQFF.